This TCR beta chain was recorded in a study of T cell repertoires in cytomegalovirus infection. Study-wide findings and caveats: There were HLA-C-restricted CMV-specific TCR beta clonotypes dominating the ex vivo response.

The trim removed 1 base at V and 4 bases at J, leaving 10 bases unmatched. The CDR3 totals 18 residues. Germline-derived CDR1 and CDR2 are KGHDR and SFDVKD. TCRdb reanalysed the reads using MiXCR and keeps one entry per CDR3 protein. Among approximately 990,000 distinct CDR3 sequences listed, around 32% were seen once. This clonotype was seen only a few times. No antigen is known for it. This chain uses TRBV24-1 with TRBJ2-5; 11 nucleotides match TRBD1. The specimen comprised cultured CD8+ T cells from PBMCs, sampled from culture after CMV antigen stimulation. The clonotype comes from a human donor in good health (CMV status not recorded). Some clones in this sample may be carry-over from other donors' samples. The CDR3 protein is CATSDLVPDRGRGETQYF. Here the CDR3 DNA reads TGTGCCACCAGTGATTTAGTTCCGGACAGGGGGCGAGGAGAGACCCAGTACTTC.